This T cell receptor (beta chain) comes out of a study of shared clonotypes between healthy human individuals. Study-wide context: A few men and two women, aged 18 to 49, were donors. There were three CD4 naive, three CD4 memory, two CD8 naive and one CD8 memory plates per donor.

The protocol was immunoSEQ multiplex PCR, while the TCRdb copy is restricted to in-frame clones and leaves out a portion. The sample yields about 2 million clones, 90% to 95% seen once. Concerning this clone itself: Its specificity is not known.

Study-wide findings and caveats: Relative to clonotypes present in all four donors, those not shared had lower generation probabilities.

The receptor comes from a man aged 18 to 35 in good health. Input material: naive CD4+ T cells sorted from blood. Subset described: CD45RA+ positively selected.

CDR3 loop: CASSFPTGTGEDYEQYF. The CDR3 DNA reads TGTGCCAGCAGCTTCCCGACCGGGACAGGGGAGGACTACGAGCAGTACTTC. This chain uses TRBV11-2 with TRBJ2-7, with 10 bases matching TRBD1. After removal of 3 bases from V and 3 bases from J, the junction contained 11 bases not matched to a gene. The CDR3 loop spans 17 amino acids. Germline-derived CDR1 and CDR2 are SGHAT and FQNNGV.